This TCR beta chain was retrieved from a study of shared clonotypes between healthy human individuals. Data came from immunoSEQ multiplex PCR; TCRdb stores just in-frame clones and leaves some out. The data show 1.5 million to 2.5 million clones, with 85% to 95% seen just once and roughly 1% held by the top ten. Terminally differentiated effector memory CD45RA+ cells were excluded from the naive CD8 cells, which were CD45RO-negative and positively selected for CCR7. The receptor was derived from a man younger than 30 in good health. Sequenced sample: naive CD8+ T cells sorted from blood.

CDR3 nucleotide sequence: TGTGCCAGCAGTTTATTCCCACCCCGGGACAGGGGTAATCAGCCCCAGCATTTT. This translates into CASSLFPPRDRGNQPQHF. The chain has TRBV27 and TRBJ1-5; 10 bases match TRBD1. Germline-derived CDR1 and CDR2 are MNHEY and SMNVEV (reference sequence). The CDR3 is made up of 18 amino acids. The V gene end was trimmed by 1 base and the J gene end by 4 bases; junction bases not matched to a gene: 10.